A single sample gave rise to the 25 T cell receptor beta chains below, sequenced in a study of regulatory T cells in long-lasting Graves disease. Documented time point: newly diagnosed GD, antithyroid drugs for less than 3 months. TCR sequences were obtained from RNA taken from PBMCs. Assembly of TCR beta libraries relied on iRepertoire HTBI primers together with Arm-PCR of CDR3 regions. TCRdb reprocessed the multiplex PCR reads via MiXCR and lists one record per CDR3 protein. This table has hundreds of thousands of distinct CDR3 sequences, more than 10% appearing once. This sample also appeared in a second study, on T cells in Graves' hyperthyroidism and ophthalmopathy.

The specimen comprised peripheral blood mononuclear cells (PBMCs), sampled at new diagnosis, from a patient treated with antithyroid drugs. The receptors come from a woman in her 30s with Graves disease.

This clonotype was recorded at least ten times. The chain recombines TRBV7-3 with TRBJ2-1, with 7 bases identical to TRBD2. The CDR3 runs to 14 residues. V lost 4 bases, J lost 5 bases, and 5 bases stayed unmatched. CDR1 SGHTA and CDR2 FQGTGA come from the germline V gene. CDR3 sequence: CASSSGTTNNEQFF. The CDR3 DNA sequence: TGTGCCAGCAGCTCGGGGACTACCAACAATGAGCAGTTCTTC.

A few counts support this clonotype. The chain uses TRBV30 and TRBJ2-7; 9 bases agree with TRBD1. The CDR3 covers 14 residues. V shed 5 bases and J 1 base; nucleotides not matched to a gene: 6. The germline CDR1 and CDR2 sequences are GTSNPN and SVGIG (reference sequence). The CDR3 coding sequence is TGTGCCTGGGAAGGGACAGGGAAGTCCTACGAGCAGTACTTC. It codes for CAWEGTGKSYEQYF.

This chain joins TRBV7-9 and TRBJ1-3; D is possibly TRBD1 (5 bases). This CDR3 contains 14 residues. Germline V gene sequence: CDR1 SEHNR, CDR2 FQNEAQ (reference sequence). V lost 10 bases, J lost 2 bases, and 15 bases lay in between. The CDR3: CATGEGTAGNTIYF. CDR3 DNA: TGTGCCACTGGTGAGGGGACCGCTGGAAACACCATATATTTT.

This clonotype was counted at least ten times. The chain couples TRBV6-1 to TRBJ1-2; possible D gene TRBD1, 6 bases. The CDR3 extends over 17 amino acids. The germline V gene encodes CDR1 MNHNS and CDR2 SASEGT. V gave up 6 bases and J gave up 5 bases, with 25 bases separating them. The CDR3 bases are TGTGCCAGCAGGAGGGGGAAGGGTCCGCGCTACCCGTATGGCTACACCTTC. Protein product: CASRRGKGPRYPYGYTF.

This clonotype was found a few times. The rearrangement joins TRBV5-1 to TRBJ1-4; a possible D gene is TRBD1 (5 bases). Germline CDR1 SGHRS, CDR2 YFSETQ. The CDR3 is made up of 18 amino acids. V shed 0 bases and J shed 4 bases, with 19 bases lying between them. The CDR3 nucleotides are TGCGCCAGCAGCTTGGGACCCCTGGGGGGGTCGGGTAATGAAAAACTGTTTTTT. Protein: CASSLGPLGGSGNEKLFF.

This clonotype was detected ten times or more. The genes are TRBV12-3 or TRBV12-4 and TRBJ1-1; D is uncertain. The ends were cut back, 3 bases at V and 4 bases at J, with 6 bases in the middle. The CDR3 is 12 amino acids. The chain's CDR3 is CASSFSSTEAFF. Here the CDR3 DNA reads TGTGCCAGCAGTTTTAGTAGCACTGAAGCTTTCTTT.

This clonotype was seen repeatedly, ten times or more. V is TRBV12-3 or TRBV12-4 and J is TRBJ2-1, with D possibly matching TRBD2 (5 bases). This CDR3 comprises 17 residues. Deletions cut 0 bases from V and 0 bases from J, with 12 bases between. As DNA, the CDR3 is TGTGCCAGCAGTTTAGCGGGAGATTGGAGCTCCTACAATGAGCAGTTCTTC. Its protein product is CASSLAGDWSSYNEQFF.

This clonotype has a count of ten or more. The CDR3 DNA follows: TGTGCCAGCTCATCCTTTTCGGGATCCTCCTACGAGCAGTACTTC. Its protein is CASSSFSGSSYEQYF. The chain combines TRBV18 with TRBJ2-7, with a weak D call TRBD2 (5 bases). Germline assignment: CDR1 KGHSH and CDR2 LQKENI. Trimming removed 5 bases at V and 0 bases at J, with 14 bases between. This CDR3 contains 15 residues.

This clonotype occurred many times. The chain is built from TRBV7-8 and TRBJ2-1, with 14 bases matching TRBD2. Trimming at V came to 1 base and at J to 7 bases, leaving 9 bases not matched to a gene. The germline V gene encodes CDR1 SGHVS and CDR2 FQNEAQ. The CDR3 covers 18 residues. The CDR3, as DNA: TGTGCCAGCAGCTTAGGGGGGGGGTGGACTAGCGGGAGGAATGAGCAGTTCTTC. Translation: CASSLGGGWTSGRNEQFF.

About this clonotype: This may be a read error: a much more frequent sequence differs by one nucleotide. The V and J genes are TRBV7-9 and TRBJ2-3, with no clear D. Germline V gives CDR1 SEHNR, CDR2 FQNEAQ (reference sequence). CDR3 length: 15 amino acids. V dropped 5 bases and J dropped 5 bases, with 17 bases sitting between them. CDR3 protein: CASSHNGVWVDTQYF. CDR3 bases: TGTGCCAGCAGCCACAACGGAGTTTGGGTAGATACGCAGTATTTT.

This clonotype was observed a handful of times. V is TRBV7-2 and J is TRBJ2-7; 7 bases fit TRBD2. The V gene's germline CDR1 is SGHTA and CDR2 FQGNSA. The CDR3 covers 16 residues. J lost 3 bases, V lost 1 base, and 9 bases had no gene match. The CDR3 is CASSLGLREAVYEQYF. The CDR3 region has the DNA TGTGCCAGCAGCTTAGGTCTCCGGGAGGCCGTCTACGAGCAGTACTTC.

This clonotype showed up many times. J is TRBJ2-2 and V is TRBV7-8; weak D call: TRBD2 (6 bases). Deletions cut 1 base from V and 5 bases from J, with 14 bases between. CDR1 is SGHVS and CDR2 is FQNEAQ in the germline V gene. There are 16 residues in the CDR3. This chain's CDR3 is CASSLGRGRGTGELFF. The CDR3 DNA follows: TGTGCCAGCAGCTTAGGGCGGGGTAGAGGAACCGGGGAGCTGTTTTTT.

A note on this clonotype: One base away lies a much larger clone, so this may be a sequencing read error. The chain recombines TRBV29-1 with TRBJ1-2; D gene unclear. In germline, CDR1 is SQVTM, CDR2 ANQGSEA. The CDR3 covers 11 residues. The chain's CDR3 is CNVWTNYGYTF. In nucleotides, the CDR3 is TGCAACGTTTGGACTAACTATGGCTACACCTTC. The variable domain in full, completed from reference TRBV29-1 and TRBJ1-2, reads SAVISQKPSRDICQRGTSLTIQCQVDSQVTMMFWYRQQPGQSLTLIATANQGSEATYESGFVIDKFPISRPNLTFSTLTVSNMSPEDSSIYLCNVWTNYGYTFGSGTRLTVV.

This clonotype was picked up a small number of times. A much bigger clone sits one base away, suggesting this may be a read error. Because it lacks the conserved phenylalanine or tryptophan at the end, this CDR3 is likely a read error. The gene calls are TRBV11-3 and TRBJ1-1; perhaps TRBD1 as D (5 bases). V dropped 2 bases and J dropped 8 bases, with 9 bases sitting between them. From germline, CDR1 is SGHNT and CDR2 YENEEA. The CDR3 totals 12 residues. CDR3 region: CASSLLDKEAFL. CDR3 DNA sequence: TGTGCCAGCAGCTTATTGGACAAAGAAGCTTTCCTT.

At least ten counts were recorded for this clonotype. The chain combines TRBV10-3 with TRBJ2-3; no clear D gene. The ends were cut back, 10 bases at V and 0 bases at J, with 14 bases in the middle. Germline V gene data show CDR1 as ENHRY and CDR2 as SYGVKD. This CDR3 contains 14 residues. CDR3 nucleotides: TGTGCCAGCAGGACCGAGATGAGCACAGATACGCAGTATTTT. This encodes CASRTEMSTDTQYF.

This clonotype was recorded many times. The chain recombines TRBV29-1 with TRBJ1-2; TRBD1 might be the D (5 bases). The germline V gene has CDR1 SQVTM and CDR2 ANQGSEA. This CDR3 has 13 residues. Trimming took 6 bases from V and 2 from J, leaving 13 bases between them. As DNA, the CDR3 is TGCAGCGTCGCCCAGGGTCAGAACTATGGCTACACCTTC. Translating it yields CSVAQGQNYGYTF.

This clonotype was found a few times. V gene TRBV29-1 combines with J gene TRBJ2-7; 8 nucleotides align to TRBD2. V was pared by 1 base and J by 4 bases, with 15 bases of the junction left unmatched. The CDR3 spans 17 residues. Germline lookup yields CDR1 SQVTM and CDR2 ANQGSEA. CDR3 protein: CSVEVPAGAWFGYEQYF. CDR3 sequence (DNA): TGCAGCGTTGAAGTTCCAGCGGGAGCGTGGTTCGGGTACGAGCAGTACTTC.

The V and J genes are TRBV24-1 and TRBJ2-7; possibly TRBD2 for D (5 bases). Germline lookup yields CDR1 KGHDR and CDR2 SFDVKD. The CDR3 loop spans 15 amino acids. Trimming cost V 3 bases and J 2 bases, with 13 bases left between them. CDR3 nucleotide sequence: TGTGCCACCAGTGATGTGTCAGAGGGAACCTACGAGCAGTACGTC. Encoded protein: CATSDVSEGTYEQYV.

This clonotype was recorded at least ten times. This chain links TRBV28 with TRBJ1-3; no clear D gene. Per the germline V gene, CDR1 is MDHEN and CDR2 is SYDVKM. CDR3 length: 15 residues. The V end lost 7 bases, the J end lost 3 bases, and 16 bases lay between the germline ends. In DNA form, the CDR3 reads TGTGCCAGCACGGATGGGAGTTACAGTGGAAACACCATATATTTT. Protein: CASTDGSYSGNTIYF.

This clonotype was seen repeatedly, ten times or more. The chain is built from TRBV11-2 and TRBJ2-7; D is unclear. The CDR3 has 14 residues. The germline V gene has CDR1 SGHAT and CDR2 FQNNGV. Trimming took off 5 bases at V and 5 bases at J, with 16 bases between the two ends. The CDR3 spells CASSTTRRHHEQYF. In DNA form, the CDR3 reads TGTGCCAGCAGCACCACCCGGCGGCACCACGAGCAGTACTTC.

This clonotype was picked up many times. CDR3 amino acids: CASSFALGGPWDEQYF. The DNA of the CDR3 is TGTGCCAGCAGTTTTGCCCTGGGGGGGCCCTGGGACGAGCAGTACTTC. The gene calls are TRBV28 and TRBJ2-7, with D maybe TRBD2 (7 bases). The germline V gene encodes CDR1 MDHEN and CDR2 SYDVKM. The CDR3 is made up of 16 amino acids. V lost 3 bases and J 5 bases, leaving 20 bases between the germline ends.

This clonotype occurred many times. The V and J genes are TRBV28 and TRBJ2-7; TRBD1 is a possible D gene (6 bases). Germline V lookup: CDR1 MDHEN, CDR2 SYDVKM. The length of the CDR3 is 18 residues. Deletions cut 0 bases from V and 2 bases from J, with 20 bases between. The CDR3 reads CASSLWVGDTLNTYEQYF. In DNA, the CDR3 is TGTGCCAGCAGTTTATGGGTTGGGGACACCCTAAACACCTACGAGCAGTACTTC. Variable domain in full (rest from reference TRBV28 and TRBJ2-7): DVKVTQSSRYLVKRTGEKVFLECVQDMDHENMFWYRQDPGLGLRLIYFSYDVKMKEKGDIPEGYSVSREKKERFSLILESASTNQTSMYLCASSLWVGDTLNTYEQYFGPGTRLTVT.

This chain links TRBV11-3 with TRBJ2-1; 10 nucleotides align to TRBD2. With 5 bases clipped from V and 8 bases from J, the junction kept 12 bases outside the gene matches. CDR3 length: 16 residues. The germline gives CDR1 SGHNT, CDR2 YENEEA. DNA of the CDR3: TGTGCCAGCAGCCCCGGAAGCGGGAGGGATATCTATGAGCAGTTCTTC. It is translated as CASSPGSGRDIYEQFF.

In this sample, this clonotype turned up a few times. This chain links TRBV13 with TRBJ2-1; 10 bases are a match to TRBD2. CDR3 size: 15 residues. Germline-derived CDR1 and CDR2 are PRHDT and FYEKMQ (reference sequence). Trimming took 5 bases from V and 5 from J; bases not matched to a gene: 6. CDR3 nucleotides: TGTGCCAGCAGCGCCCGGACTAGCGGACACAATGAGCAGTTCTTC. This sequence encodes CASSARTSGHNEQFF.

This sequence joins TRBV6-2 or TRBV6-3 and TRBJ1-1; D is unresolved. The CDR3 spans 12 residues. V lost 5 bases, J lost 4 bases, and 8 bases lay in between. The V gene's germline CDR1 is MNHEY and CDR2 SVGEGT. CDR3 sequence: CASSTAITEAFF. The CDR3 DNA follows: TGTGCCAGCAGTACCGCAATCACTGAAGCTTTCTTT.